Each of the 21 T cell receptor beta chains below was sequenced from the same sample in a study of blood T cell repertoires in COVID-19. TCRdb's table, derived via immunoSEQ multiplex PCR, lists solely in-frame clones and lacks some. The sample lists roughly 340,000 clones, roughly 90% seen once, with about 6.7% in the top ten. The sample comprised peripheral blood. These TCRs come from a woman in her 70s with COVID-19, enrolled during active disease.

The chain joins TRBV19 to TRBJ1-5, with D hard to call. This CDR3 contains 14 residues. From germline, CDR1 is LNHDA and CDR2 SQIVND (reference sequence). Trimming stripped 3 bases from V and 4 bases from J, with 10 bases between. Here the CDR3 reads CASSIWAPNQPQHF. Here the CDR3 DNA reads TGTGCCAGTAGTATTTGGGCGCCAAATCAGCCCCAGCATTTT. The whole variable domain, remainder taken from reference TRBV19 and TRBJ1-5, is DGGITQSPKYLFRKEGQNVTLSCEQNLNHDAMYWYRQDPGQGLRLIYYSQIVNDFQKGDIAEGYSVSREKKESFPLTVTSAQKNPTAFYLCASSIWAPNQPQHFGDGTRLSIL.

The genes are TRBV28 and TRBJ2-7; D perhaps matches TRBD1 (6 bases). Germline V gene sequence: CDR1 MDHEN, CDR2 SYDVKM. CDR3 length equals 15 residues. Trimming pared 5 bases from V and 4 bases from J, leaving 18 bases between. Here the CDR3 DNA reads TGTGCCAGCAGTCCGCTCGGGACATCGGGGTACGAGCAGTACTTC. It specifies CASSPLGTSGYEQYF.

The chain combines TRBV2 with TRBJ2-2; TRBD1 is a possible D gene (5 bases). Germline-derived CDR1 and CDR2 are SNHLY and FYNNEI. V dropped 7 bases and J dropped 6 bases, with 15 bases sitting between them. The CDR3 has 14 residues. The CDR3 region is CASKGLTVPGELFF. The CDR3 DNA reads TGTGCCAGCAAGGGCCTGACAGTCCCCGGGGAGCTGTTTTTT.

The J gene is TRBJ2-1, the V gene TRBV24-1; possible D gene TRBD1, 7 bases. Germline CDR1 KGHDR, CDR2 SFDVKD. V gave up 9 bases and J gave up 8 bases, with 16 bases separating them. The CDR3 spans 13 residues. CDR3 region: CATVQGGRDEQFF. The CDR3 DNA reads TGTGCCACCGTCCAGGGGGGCCGCGATGAGCAGTTCTTC.

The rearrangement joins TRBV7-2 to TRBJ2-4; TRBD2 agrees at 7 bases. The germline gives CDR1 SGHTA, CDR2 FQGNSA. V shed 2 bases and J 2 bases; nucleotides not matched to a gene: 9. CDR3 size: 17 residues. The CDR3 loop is CASSLSSSGGPKNIQYF. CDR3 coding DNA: TGTGCCAGCAGCTTATCGAGCTCGGGGGGTCCCAAAAACATTCAGTACTTC. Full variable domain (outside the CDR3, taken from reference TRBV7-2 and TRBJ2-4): GAGVSQSPSNKVTEKGKDVELRCDPISGHTALYWYRQSLGQGLEFLIYFQGNSAPDKSGLPSDRFSAERTGGSVSTLTIQRTQQEDSAVYLCASSLSSSGGPKNIQYFGAGTRLSVL.

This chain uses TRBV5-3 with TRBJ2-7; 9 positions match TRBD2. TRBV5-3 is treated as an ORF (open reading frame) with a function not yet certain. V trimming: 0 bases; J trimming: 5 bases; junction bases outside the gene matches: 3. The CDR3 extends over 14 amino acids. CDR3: CARSLGLAENEQYF. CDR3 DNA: TGTGCCAGAAGCTTGGGACTAGCGGAGAACGAGCAGTACTTC.

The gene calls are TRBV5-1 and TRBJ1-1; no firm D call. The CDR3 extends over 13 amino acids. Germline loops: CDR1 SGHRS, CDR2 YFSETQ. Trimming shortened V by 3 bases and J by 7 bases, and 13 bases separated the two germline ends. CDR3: CASSWRWNGEAFF. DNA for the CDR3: TGCGCCAGCAGCTGGCGGTGGAATGGTGAAGCTTTCTTT. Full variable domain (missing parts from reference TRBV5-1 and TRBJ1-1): KAGVTQTPRYLIKTRGQQVTLSCSPISGHRSVSWYQQTPGQGLQFLFEYFSETQRNKGNFPGRFSGRQFSNSRSEMNVSTLELGDSALYLCASSWRWNGEAFFGQGTRLTVV.

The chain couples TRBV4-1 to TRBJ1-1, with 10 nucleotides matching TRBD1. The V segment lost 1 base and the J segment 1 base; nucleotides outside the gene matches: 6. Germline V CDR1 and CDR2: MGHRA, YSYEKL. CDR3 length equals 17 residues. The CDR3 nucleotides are TGCGCCAGCAGCCAAGCCCTCAGGACAGGGGGGAACACTGAAGCTTTCTTT. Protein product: CASSQALRTGGNTEAFF.

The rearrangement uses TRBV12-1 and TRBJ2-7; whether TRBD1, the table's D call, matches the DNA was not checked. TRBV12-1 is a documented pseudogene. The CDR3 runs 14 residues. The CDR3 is CASSFRHLSYEQYF. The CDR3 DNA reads TGTGCCAGCAGCTTTCGACACCTCTCCTACGAGCAGTACTTC.

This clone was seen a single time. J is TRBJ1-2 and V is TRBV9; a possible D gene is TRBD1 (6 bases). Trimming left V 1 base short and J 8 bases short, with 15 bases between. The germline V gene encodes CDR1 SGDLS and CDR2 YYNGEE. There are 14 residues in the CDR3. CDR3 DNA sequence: TGTGCCAGCAGCGTAAGCGACAGGCCTGGAGGCTACACCTTC. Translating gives CASSVSDRPGGYTF.

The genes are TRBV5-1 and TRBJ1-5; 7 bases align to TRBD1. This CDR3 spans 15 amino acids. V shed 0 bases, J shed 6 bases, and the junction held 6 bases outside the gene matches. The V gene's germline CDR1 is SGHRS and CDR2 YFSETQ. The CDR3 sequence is CASSLGAGGSQPQHF. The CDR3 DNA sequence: TGCGCCAGCAGCTTGGGGGCAGGGGGTAGTCAGCCCCAGCATTTT.

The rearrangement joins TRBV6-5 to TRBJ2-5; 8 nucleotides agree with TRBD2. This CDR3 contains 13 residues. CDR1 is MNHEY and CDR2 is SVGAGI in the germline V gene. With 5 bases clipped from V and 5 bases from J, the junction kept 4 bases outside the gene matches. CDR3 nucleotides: TGTGCCAGCAGTCGCGGGGGGCGGGAGACCCAGTACTTC. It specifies CASSRGGRETQYF.

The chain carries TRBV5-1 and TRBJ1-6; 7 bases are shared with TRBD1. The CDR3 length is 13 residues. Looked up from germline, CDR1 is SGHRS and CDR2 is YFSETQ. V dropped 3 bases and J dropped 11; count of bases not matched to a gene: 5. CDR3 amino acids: CASSSTGNAPLHF. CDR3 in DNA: TGCGCCAGCAGCTCGACAGGGAATGCACCCCTCCACTTT.

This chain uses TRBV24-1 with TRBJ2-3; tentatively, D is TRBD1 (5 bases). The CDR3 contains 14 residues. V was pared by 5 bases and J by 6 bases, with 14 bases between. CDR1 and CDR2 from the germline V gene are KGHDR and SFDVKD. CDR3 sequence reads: CATSGLQSGDTQYF. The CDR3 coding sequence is TGTGCCACCAGTGGCCTCCAGTCAGGGGATACGCAGTATTTT.

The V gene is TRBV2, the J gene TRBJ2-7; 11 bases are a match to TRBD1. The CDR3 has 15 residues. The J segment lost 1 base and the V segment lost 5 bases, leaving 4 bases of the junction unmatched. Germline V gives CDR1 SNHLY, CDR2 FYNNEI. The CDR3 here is CASSTGTGGSYEQYF. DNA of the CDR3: TGTGCCAGCAGTACCGGGACAGGGGGGTCCTACGAGCAGTACTTC.

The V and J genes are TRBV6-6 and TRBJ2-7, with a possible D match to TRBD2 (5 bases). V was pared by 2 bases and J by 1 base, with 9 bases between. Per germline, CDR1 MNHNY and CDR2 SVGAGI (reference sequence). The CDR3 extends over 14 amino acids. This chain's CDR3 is CASSYGSASYEQYF. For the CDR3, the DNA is TGTGCCAGCAGTTACGGTAGCGCGTCCTACGAGCAGTACTTC.

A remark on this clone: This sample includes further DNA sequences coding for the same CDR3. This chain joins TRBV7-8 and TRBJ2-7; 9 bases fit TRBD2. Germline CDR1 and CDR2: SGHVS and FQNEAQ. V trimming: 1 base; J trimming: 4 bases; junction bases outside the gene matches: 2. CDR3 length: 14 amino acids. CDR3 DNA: TGTGCCAGCAGCTTAGTAGCGGGAGCATACGAGCAGTACTTC. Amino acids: CASSLVAGAYEQYF.

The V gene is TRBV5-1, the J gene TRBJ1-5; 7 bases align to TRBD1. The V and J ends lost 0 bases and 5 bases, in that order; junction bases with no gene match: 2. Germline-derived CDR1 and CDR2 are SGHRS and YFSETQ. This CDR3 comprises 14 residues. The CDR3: CASSLATGDQPQHF. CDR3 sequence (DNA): TGCGCCAGCAGCTTGGCTACAGGGGATCAGCCCCAGCATTTT.

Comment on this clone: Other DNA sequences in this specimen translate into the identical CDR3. CDR3 nucleotides: TGTGCCAGCTCACCTCGACAGGGAACTAATGAAAAACTGTTTTTT. Amino acids: CASSPRQGTNEKLFF. The gene calls are TRBV18 and TRBJ1-4, with TRBD1 matching 7 bases. The CDR3 runs 15 residues. Germline V lookup: CDR1 KGHSH, CDR2 LQKENI. Trimming removed 3 bases from V and 1 base from J; junction bases left unmatched: 2.

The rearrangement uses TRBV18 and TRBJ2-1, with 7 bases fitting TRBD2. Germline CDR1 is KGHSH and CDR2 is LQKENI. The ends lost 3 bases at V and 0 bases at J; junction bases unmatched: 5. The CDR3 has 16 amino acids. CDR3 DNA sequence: TGTGCCAGCTCACCTCCAGCGGGGAACTCCTACAATGAGCAGTTCTTC. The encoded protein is CASSPPAGNSYNEQFF.

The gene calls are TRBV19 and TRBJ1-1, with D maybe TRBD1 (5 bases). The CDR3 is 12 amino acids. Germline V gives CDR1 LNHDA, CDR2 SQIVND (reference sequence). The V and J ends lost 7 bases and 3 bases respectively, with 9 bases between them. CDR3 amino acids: CASIEGDTEAFF. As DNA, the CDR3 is TGTGCCAGTATTGAAGGGGACACTGAAGCTTTCTTT. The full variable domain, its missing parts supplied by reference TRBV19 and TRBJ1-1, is DGGITQSPKYLFRKEGQNVTLSCEQNLNHDAMYWYRQDPGQGLRLIYYSQIVNDFQKGDIAEGYSVSREKKESFPLTVTSAQKNPTAFYLCASIEGDTEAFFGQGTRLTVV.